A selection of T cell receptor beta chains follows, all from one sample in a study of T cells expressing NK-cell markers. For each CDR3 protein, TCRdb gives one entry from its re-call of the 5' RACE reads, without DNA. The sample table includes about 550,000 distinct CDR3 sequences. The sample taken for sequencing was blood T cells: a sorted CD56 or NKG2C T cell subset, CD4+ or CD8+ T cells, or bulk PBMC T cells (not recorded which). These receptors were collected from a man between 18 and 35 years old in good health. CDR3s include the opening cysteine and the closing phenylalanine or tryptophan.

v_gene,j_gene,CDR3aa
TRBV10-3,TRBJ2-5,CAIRGEKWTQYF
TRBV20-1,TRBJ2-3,CSASLIPSTDTQYF
TRBV12-3/TRBV12-4,TRBJ1-2,CASSTTGEYGYTF
TRBV11-1,TRBJ2-1,CASSYNSAGVRHNEQFF
TRBV12-3/TRBV12-4,TRBJ2-3,CASSERGNTDTQYF
TRBV7-9,TRBJ2-1,CASSSFGRRGNNEQFF
TRBV7-8,TRBJ2-2,CASSSRGLAGPGELFF
TRBV19,TRBJ1-6,CASSMVGTANSPLHF
TRBV15,TRBJ1-3,CATSRDPVSGNTIYF
TRBV20-1,TRBJ2-1,CSARPAGGPAHEQFF
TRBV6-5,TRBJ2-1,CASTTNADRVNNEQFF
TRBV7-6,TRBJ1-6,CASSPQGGNSPLHF
TRBV5-1,TRBJ2-1,CASADSGSSNEQFF
TRBV12-3/TRBV12-4,TRBJ2-1,CASSPPEAAQPYNEQFF
TRBV6-5,TRBJ2-1,CASSYLGLAENNEQFF
TRBV7-3,TRBJ2-1,CASSLNPAGNNEQFF
TRBV25-1,TRBJ1-4,CASSDRGATNEKLFF
TRBV2,TRBJ2-1,CASVSGRRWDEQFF
TRBV9,TRBJ2-2,CASSVAVAGVDTGELFF
TRBV20-1,TRBJ2-1,CSAQLELEQFF
TRBV6-1,TRBJ1-5,CASSEYGTGDYGNQPQHF
TRBV12-3/TRBV12-4,TRBJ2-1,CASNLGNAANEQFF
TRBV6-1,TRBJ1-1,CASSGRTGLGNTEAFF
TRBV19,TRBJ2-1,CASSPGTSGTYYNEQFF
TRBV7-8,TRBJ2-3,CASSFREGTDTQYF
TRBV13,TRBJ1-2,CASSNRQGTGYTF
TRBV12-3/TRBV12-4,TRBJ2-1,CASSLTGTGRNEQFF